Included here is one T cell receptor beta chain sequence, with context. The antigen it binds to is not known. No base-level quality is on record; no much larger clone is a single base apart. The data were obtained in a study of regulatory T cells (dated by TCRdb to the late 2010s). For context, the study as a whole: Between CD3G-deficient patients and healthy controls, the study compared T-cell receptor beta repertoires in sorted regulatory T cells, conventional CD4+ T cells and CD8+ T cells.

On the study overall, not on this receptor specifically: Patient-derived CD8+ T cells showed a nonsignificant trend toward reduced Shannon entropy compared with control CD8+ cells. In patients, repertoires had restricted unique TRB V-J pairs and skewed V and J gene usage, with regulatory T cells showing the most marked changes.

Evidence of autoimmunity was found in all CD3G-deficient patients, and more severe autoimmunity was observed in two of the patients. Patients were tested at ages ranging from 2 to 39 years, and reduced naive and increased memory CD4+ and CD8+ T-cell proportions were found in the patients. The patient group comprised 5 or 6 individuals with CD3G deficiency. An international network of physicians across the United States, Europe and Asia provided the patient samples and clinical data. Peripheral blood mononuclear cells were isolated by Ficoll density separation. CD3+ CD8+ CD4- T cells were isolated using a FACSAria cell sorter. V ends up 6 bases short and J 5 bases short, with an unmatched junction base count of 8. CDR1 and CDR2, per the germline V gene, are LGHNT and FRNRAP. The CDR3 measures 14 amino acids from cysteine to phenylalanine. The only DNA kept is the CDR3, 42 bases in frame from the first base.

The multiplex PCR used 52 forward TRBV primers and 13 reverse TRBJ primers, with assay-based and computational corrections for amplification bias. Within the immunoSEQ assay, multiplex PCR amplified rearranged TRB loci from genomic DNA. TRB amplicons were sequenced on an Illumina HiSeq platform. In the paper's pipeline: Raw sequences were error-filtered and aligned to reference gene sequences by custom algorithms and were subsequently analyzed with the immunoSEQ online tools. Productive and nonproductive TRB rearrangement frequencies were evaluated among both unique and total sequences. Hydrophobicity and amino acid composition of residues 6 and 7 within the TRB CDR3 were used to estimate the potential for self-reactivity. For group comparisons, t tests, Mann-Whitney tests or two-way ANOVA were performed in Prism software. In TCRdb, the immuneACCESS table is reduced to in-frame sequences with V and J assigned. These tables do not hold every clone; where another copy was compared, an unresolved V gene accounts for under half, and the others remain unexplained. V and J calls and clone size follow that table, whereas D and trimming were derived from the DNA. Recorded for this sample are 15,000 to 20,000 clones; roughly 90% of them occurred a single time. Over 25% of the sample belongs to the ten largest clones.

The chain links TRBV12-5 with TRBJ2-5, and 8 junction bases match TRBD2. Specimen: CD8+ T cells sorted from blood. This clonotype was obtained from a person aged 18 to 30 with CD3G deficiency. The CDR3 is CASGPGGAGETQYF. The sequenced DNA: TGTGCTAGTGGCCCGGGGGGGGCTGGGGAGACCCAGTACTTC. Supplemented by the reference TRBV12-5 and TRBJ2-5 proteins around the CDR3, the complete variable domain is DARVTQTPRHKVTEMGQEVTMRCQPILGHNTVFWYRQTMMQGLELLAYFRNRAPLDDSGMPKDRFSAEMPDATLATLKIQPSEPRDSAVYFCASGPGGAGETQYFGPGTRLLVL.